This T cell receptor (beta chain) appears in the sequencing data of a study of shared clonotypes between healthy human individuals. Generated by immunoSEQ multiplex PCR, the TCRdb table keeps only in-frame clones and is missing some. In the table there are more than 2 million clones, just over 90% of which are singletons. CD45RO negativity and positive selection for CCR7 defined naive CD8 cells, a population that excluded terminally differentiated effector memory CD45RA+ cells. Study conclusions and caveats: Some clonotypes were shared by all four sorted-subset donors, while others were not shared. The non-shared ones had lower generation probabilities than the shared ones.

A remark on this clone: Its antigen remains unidentified.

The V gene end was trimmed by 0 bases and the J gene end by 7 bases; junction bases not matched to a gene: 12. The CDR3 length is 19 residues. The V gene's germline CDR1 is LGHNT and CDR2 FRNRAP. This clonotype was obtained from a man aged 18 to 30 in good health. Some clones in this sample may be carry-over from other donors' samples. Sequencing was performed on naive CD8+ T cells from PBMCs. The V and J genes are TRBV12-5 and TRBJ2-4; 13 positions agree with TRBD2. The CDR3 DNA is TGTGCTAGTGGTTTGGTACTAGGACTAGCGGGAGCCTGGGTTAACATTCAGTACTTC. This encodes CASGLVLGLAGAWVNIQYF.